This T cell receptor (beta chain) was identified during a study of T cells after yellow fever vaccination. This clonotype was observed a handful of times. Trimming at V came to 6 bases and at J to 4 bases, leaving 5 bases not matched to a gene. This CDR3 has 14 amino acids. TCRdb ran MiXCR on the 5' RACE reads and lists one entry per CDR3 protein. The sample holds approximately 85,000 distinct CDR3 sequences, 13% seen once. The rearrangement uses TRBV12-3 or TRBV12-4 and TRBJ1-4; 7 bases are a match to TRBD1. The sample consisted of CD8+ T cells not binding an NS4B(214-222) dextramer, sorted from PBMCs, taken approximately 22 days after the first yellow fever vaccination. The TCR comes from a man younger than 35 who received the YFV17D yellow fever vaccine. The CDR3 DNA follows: TGTGCCAGCAGGAGGACAGGTCGTAATGAAAAACTGTTTTTT. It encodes CASRRTGRNEKLFF.